The T cell receptor (beta chain) described here comes from a study of T cell responses to AZD1222 COVID-19 vaccine. The V gene lost 2 bases and the J gene lost 5 bases, with 10 bases spanning the gap. CDR3 size: 13 residues. CDR1 and CDR2 (germline): WSHSY, SAAADI. Here immunoSEQ multiplex PCR was the method, and the copy in TCRdb shows in-frame clones only, minus some. The sample contains 90,000 to 120,000 clones, about 85% of which appear only once. The sample here was peripheral blood, taken 28 days after the second AZD1222 dose. This TCR came from an adult who received the AZD1222 COVID-19 vaccine. This sequence joins TRBV10-2 and TRBJ2-7; D unclear. For the CDR3, the DNA is TGCGCCAGCAGTGAGGATTCTCTCAACGAGCAGTACTTC. This sequence encodes CASSEDSLNEQYF.